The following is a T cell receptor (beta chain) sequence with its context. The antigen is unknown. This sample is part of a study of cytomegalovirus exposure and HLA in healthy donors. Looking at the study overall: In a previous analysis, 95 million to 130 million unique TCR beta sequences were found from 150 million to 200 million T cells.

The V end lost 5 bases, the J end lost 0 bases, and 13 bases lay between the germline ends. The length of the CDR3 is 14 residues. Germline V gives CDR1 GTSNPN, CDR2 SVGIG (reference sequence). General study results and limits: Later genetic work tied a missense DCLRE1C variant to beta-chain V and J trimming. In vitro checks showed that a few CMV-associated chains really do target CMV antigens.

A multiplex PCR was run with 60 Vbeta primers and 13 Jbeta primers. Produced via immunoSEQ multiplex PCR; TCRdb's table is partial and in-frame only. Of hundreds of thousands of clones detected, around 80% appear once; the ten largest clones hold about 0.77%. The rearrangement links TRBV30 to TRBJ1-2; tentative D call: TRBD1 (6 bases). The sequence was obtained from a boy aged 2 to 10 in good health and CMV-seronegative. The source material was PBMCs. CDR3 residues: CAWVTGHPNYGYTF. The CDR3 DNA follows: TGTGCCTGGGTGACGGGACATCCTAACTATGGCTACACCTTC.